Sequencing of this TCR beta chain was carried out in a study of metastatic and nonmetastatic thyroid tumors. Study summary: Both malignant and benign thyroid patients supplied peripheral blood and tumor or nodule tissue samples, across which the repertoires of these patients were then compared.

General observations from the study: Patients with malignant thyroid tumors reportedly had significantly higher TCR beta diversity than those with benign nodules, in blood and tumor.

The CDR3 is 16 amino acids. Per the germline V gene, CDR1 is SGHAT and CDR2 is FQNNGV. The V end lost 0 bases, the J end lost 0 bases, and 9 bases lay between the germline ends. Many counts were recorded for this clone. Its antigen is unknown. There were no patients who had received any treatment before thyroid surgery. In the original analysis: For papillary thyroid cancer, a distant-metastasis classifier was constructed from CDR3 differences observed across clinicopathological groups. TCRdb re-processed the PCR reads through MiXCR. Clone size and V and J calls follow TCRdb, not the original study. The sample holds about 22,000 clones; less than 20% are singletons and the top ten take 2.5% to 3%.

The rearrangement uses TRBV11-2 and TRBJ1-5; D is unresolved. The specimen sequenced was adjacent normal tissue. The TCR originated in a male donor with papillary thyroid cancer or a benign thyroid nodule (not recorded which). Some clones in this sample may be carry-over from other donors' samples. The CDR3 nucleotides are TGTGCCAGCAGCTTAGAGGTCAGCTATAGCAATCAGCCCCAGCATTTT. Amino acids: CASSLEVSYSNQPQHF.